A selection of T cell receptor beta chains follows, all from one sample in a study of response to subunit inactivated influenza vaccine. TCRdb redid the calling of the RT-PCR reads with MiXCR, one entry per CDR3 protein. The table records over 800,000 distinct CDR3 sequences, around 20% of them present only once. Source: PBMCs from blood, taken approximately 5 days after vaccination. All receptors derive from a man between 50 and 59 years old who received an inactivated influenza vaccine. The CDR3 runs from the conserved cysteine through the conserved F or W. The D gene is left open where the match is weak. Size is stated for part of the rows, as once, few or many counts, or as a class when the clone is expanded.

CDR3: CSAGTGDRVEQYF
DNA: TGCAGTGCTGGAACCGGAGACAGGGTCGAGCAGTACTTC
size: NA
V: TRBV20-1
D: TRBD1
J: TRBJ2-7

CDR3: CASSWGTVYNEQFF
DNA: TGTGCCAGCAGTTGGGGGACAGTATACAATGAGCAGTTCTTC
size: many
V: TRBV27
D: TRBD1
J: TRBJ2-1

CDR3: CASTTRPWTITDTQYF
DNA: TGTGCCAGCACCACTCGACCGTGGACCATCACAGATACGCAGTATTTT
size: NA
V: TRBV7-2
D: NA
J: TRBJ2-3

CDR3: CASSQDLRRQGRGNSPLHF
DNA: TGCGCCAGCAGCCAAGATCTGCGGAGACAGGGAAGGGGGAATTCACCCCTCCACTTT
size: NA
V: TRBV4-3
D: TRBD1
J: TRBJ1-6

CDR3: CAYRQGGSYEQYF
DNA: TGCGCGTACCGACAGGGGGGTTCCTACGAGCAGTACTTC
size: few
V: TRBV29-1
D: TRBD1
J: TRBJ2-7

CDR3: CASMSAGSGTGELFF
DNA: TGCGCCAGCATGTCCGCGGGATCGGGCACCGGGGAGCTGTTTTTT
size: NA
V: TRBV5-1
D: NA
J: TRBJ2-2

CDR3: CAIKGQETQYF
DNA: TGTGCCATCAAGGGACAAGAGACCCAGTACTTC
size: many
V: TRBV10-3
D: NA
J: TRBJ2-5

CDR3: CASSPGQAGEQYF
DNA: TGTGCCAGCAGTCCAGGACAAGCTGGCGAGCAGTACTTC
size: many
V: TRBV12-3/TRBV12-4
D: NA
J: TRBJ2-7

CDR3: CASSLEGGFHNEQFF
DNA: TGCGCCAGCAGCTTGGAGGGGGGATTTCACAATGAGCAGTTCTTC
size: many
V: TRBV5-1
D: NA
J: TRBJ2-1

CDR3: CSTRGSRTGELFF
DNA: TGCAGTACTAGGGGTAGCAGAACCGGGGAGCTGTTTTTT
size: few
V: TRBV20-1
D: NA
J: TRBJ2-2

CDR3: CSANEGRTEAFF
DNA: TGCAGTGCTAACGAGGGGAGGACTGAAGCTTTCTTT
size: few
V: TRBV20-1
D: NA
J: TRBJ1-1

CDR3: CASSQDGQVHDEQYF
DNA: TGCGCCAGCAGCCAAGACGGACAGGTACACGACGAGCAGTACTTC
size: many
V: TRBV4-3
D: TRBD1
J: TRBJ2-7

CDR3: CAISEASSGRAEGGELFF
DNA: TGTGCCATCAGTGAAGCGTCTAGCGGGAGGGCCGAAGGCGGGGAGCTGTTTTTT
size: few
V: TRBV6-1
D: TRBD2
J: TRBJ2-2

CDR3: CSADYRGIGQTQYF
DNA: TGCAGCGCAGACTACAGGGGGATAGGACAGACCCAGTACTTC
size: few
V: TRBV29-1
D: TRBD1
J: TRBJ2-5

CDR3: CASSLAGYPGADTQYF
DNA: TGTGCCAGCAGCTTAGCCGGCTACCCGGGGGCAGATACGCAGTATTTT
size: NA
V: TRBV11-2
D: NA
J: TRBJ2-3

CDR3: CATSDSRTGGYEQYF
DNA: TGTGCCACCAGTGATTCACGGACAGGGGGCTACGAGCAGTACTTC
size: NA
V: TRBV24-1
D: TRBD1
J: TRBJ2-7

CDR3: CSAGITGRSGANVLTF
DNA: TGCAGTGCTGGGATAACAGGTCGCTCTGGGGCCAACGTCCTGACTTTC
size: few
V: TRBV20-1
D: NA
J: TRBJ2-6

CDR3: CSARMLAGLSSYNEQFF
DNA: TGCAGTGCTAGAATGTTGGCCGGGTTGAGCTCCTACAATGAGCAGTTCTTC
size: NA
V: TRBV20-1
D: NA
J: TRBJ2-1

CDR3: CSATRRDRGLREQFF
DNA: TGCAGTGCTACTCGGCGAGACAGGGGGCTTCGGGAGCAGTTCTTC
size: few
V: TRBV20-1
D: TRBD1
J: TRBJ2-1

CDR3: CASSQGQVSYNEQFF
DNA: TGCGCCAGCAGCCAAGGGCAGGTTAGCTACAATGAGCAGTTCTTC
size: NA
V: TRBV4-1
D: NA
J: TRBJ2-1

CDR3: CASSYGIGYTF
DNA: TGTGCCAGCAGTTACGGTATTGGCTACACCTTC
size: NA
V: TRBV6-2/TRBV6-3
D: NA
J: TRBJ1-2

CDR3: CASSQDWAPTRAQYF
DNA: TGCGCCAGCAGCCAAGATTGGGCCCCCACGCGAGCGCAGTATTTT
size: NA
V: TRBV4-3
D: NA
J: TRBJ2-3

CDR3: CAWSWGNEQFF
DNA: TGTGCCTGGAGTTGGGGCAATGAGCAGTTCTTC
size: few
V: TRBV30
D: NA
J: TRBJ2-1

CDR3: CASSPSTNEKLFF
DNA: TGTGCCAGCAGCCCCTCAACTAATGAAAAACTGTTTTTT
size: NA
V: TRBV11-2
D: NA
J: TRBJ1-4

CDR3: CASSLGPHVLTF
DNA: TGTGCCAGCAGTTTGGGACCCCACGTCCTGACTTTC
size: NA
V: TRBV12-3/TRBV12-4
D: NA
J: TRBJ2-6

CDR3: CASSVTDEQYF
DNA: TGCGCCAGCAGCGTCACAGACGAGCAGTACTTC
size: NA
V: TRBV10-2
D: NA
J: TRBJ2-7

CDR3: CASRLGPTYNEQFF
DNA: TGTGCCAGCAGGTTGGGACCAACGTACAATGAGCAGTTCTTC
size: NA
V: TRBV28
D: NA
J: TRBJ2-1

CDR3: CASSYSMAGGPREQYF
DNA: TGTGCCAGCAGTTACTCGATGGCGGGAGGGCCTCGAGAGCAGTACTTC
size: few
V: TRBV6-5
D: TRBD2
J: TRBJ2-7

CDR3: CASSYVGDADTQYF
DNA: TGTGCCAGCAGTTACGTGGGGGACGCAGATACGCAGTATTTT
size: few
V: TRBV6-2/TRBV6-3
D: NA
J: TRBJ2-3

CDR3: CATSSLFGGPFTDTQYF
DNA: TGTGCCACCAGCAGTTTGTTCGGGGGGCCTTTCACAGATACGCAGTATTTT
size: few
V: TRBV15
D: NA
J: TRBJ2-3

CDR3: CSARGLRDPSYNEQFF
DNA: TGCAGTGCTAGAGGCCTGAGAGATCCATCCTACAATGAGCAGTTCTTC
size: few
V: TRBV20-1
D: NA
J: TRBJ2-1

CDR3: CASSVTTNTGELFF
DNA: TGCGCCAGCAGCGTGACTACGAACACCGGGGAGCTGTTTTTT
size: NA
V: TRBV5-1
D: NA
J: TRBJ2-2

CDR3: CAITDSNYGYTF
DNA: TGTGCCATCACCGACTCTAACTATGGCTACACCTTC
size: few
V: TRBV10-3
D: NA
J: TRBJ1-2

CDR3: CAISERGTGPYNEQFF
DNA: TGTGCCATCAGTGAACGGGGGACAGGACCCTACAATGAGCAGTTCTTC
size: few
V: TRBV10-3
D: TRBD1
J: TRBJ2-1

CDR3: CSVEGQGGGANVLTF
DNA: TGCAGCGTCGAGGGACAGGGGGGAGGGGCCAACGTCCTGACTTTC
size: NA
V: TRBV29-1
D: TRBD1
J: TRBJ2-6

CDR3: CASSPGTAFLSGELFF
DNA: TGTGCCAGCAGTCCCGGGACAGCATTCCTAAGCGGGGAGCTGTTTTTT
size: few
V: TRBV12-3/TRBV12-4
D: TRBD1
J: TRBJ2-2

CDR3: CSASGQDNQPQHF
DNA: TGCAGTGCTTCGGGACAGGATAATCAGCCCCAGCATTTT
size: NA
V: TRBV20-1
D: TRBD1
J: TRBJ1-5

CDR3: CASSSGPQQAYDQYF
DNA: TGTGCCAGCAGTTCGGGACCCCAGCAGGCCTACGACCAGTACTTC
size: NA
V: TRBV6-2/TRBV6-3
D: NA
J: TRBJ2-7